This T cell receptor beta chain was obtained from a study of OX40 agonist ivuxolimab in advanced cancers. Study overall: Three patients had partial responses: one hepatocellular carcinoma, two cutaneous melanoma.

In its sample, this clone was seen once. Clones were sequenced by immunoSEQ multiplex PCR, and TCRdb holds only the in-frame ones, with some missing. In the table there are about 68,000 clones, over 80% of which are singletons. J was trimmed by 6 bases and V by 6 bases; bases with no gene match: 15. The V gene's germline CDR1 is MDHEN and CDR2 SYDVKM. This CDR3 region has 17 residues. The sequences come from CD4+ or CD8+ T cells sorted from blood, collected in a trial of the OX40 agonist ivuxolimab. This sequence joins TRBV28 and TRBJ1-5; 9 bases align to TRBD1. The sequence was obtained from an adult with an advanced solid tumor such as melanoma, head and neck, liver or kidney cancer. The CDR3 nucleotides are TGTGCCAGCAGCCTGATTCCGGGACAGGGCCGCCGTCAGCCCCAGCATTTT. Translation: CASSLIPGQGRRQPQHF.